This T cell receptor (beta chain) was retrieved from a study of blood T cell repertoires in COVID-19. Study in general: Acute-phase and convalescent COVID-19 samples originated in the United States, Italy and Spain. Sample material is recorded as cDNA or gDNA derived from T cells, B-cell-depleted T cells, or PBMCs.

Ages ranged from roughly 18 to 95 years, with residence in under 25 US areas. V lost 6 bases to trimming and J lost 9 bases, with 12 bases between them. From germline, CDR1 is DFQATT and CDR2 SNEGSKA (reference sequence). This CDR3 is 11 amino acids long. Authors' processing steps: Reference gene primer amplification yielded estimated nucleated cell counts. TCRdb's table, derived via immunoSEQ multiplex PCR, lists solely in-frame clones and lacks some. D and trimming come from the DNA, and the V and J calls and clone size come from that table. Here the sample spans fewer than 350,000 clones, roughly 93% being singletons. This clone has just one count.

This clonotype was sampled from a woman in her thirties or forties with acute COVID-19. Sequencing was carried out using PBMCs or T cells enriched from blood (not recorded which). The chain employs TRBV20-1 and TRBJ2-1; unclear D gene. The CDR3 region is CSAGNAGEQFF. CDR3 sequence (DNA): TGCAGTGCCGGAAACGCAGGTGAGCAGTTCTTC.